The next 26 T cell receptor beta chains were all read from a single sample in a study of graft-versus-host responses after intestinal transplantation (dated by TCRdb to the early 2020s). This sample's time point label indicates: cells obtained before transplantation from donor or recipient. The method was the immunoSEQ multiplex PCR assay. TCRdb mirrors the immuneACCESS table, restricted to in-frame sequences. Some clones are absent from its copies; in checked studies, under half trace to an unresolved V gene, and the reason for the others is unknown. The sample records approximately 97,000 clones, 91% of which are singletons. About 0.18% of the sample belongs to the ten largest clones. Antigens for these TCRs are unknown. Sequenced material: unstimulated CD4+ T cells sorted from spleen or lymph node cells, taken before transplant. All receptors derive from a human donor who was the organ donor for an intestinal transplant.

V is TRBV5-5 and J is TRBJ1-1; TRBD1 matches 10 bases. V shed 0 bases and J 6 bases; nucleotides not matched to a gene: 8. The CDR3 sequence is 16 residues long. The germline V gene has CDR1 SGHKS and CDR2 YYEKEE (reference sequence). CDR3 nucleotides: TGTGCCAGCAGCTTGGATGTGGGGACAGGGGTGGCTGAAGCTTTCTTT. Translated: CASSLDVGTGVAEAFF. Filled out from reference TRBV5-5 and TRBJ1-1, the complete variable domain reads DAGVTQSPTHLIKTRGQQVTLRCSPISGHKSVSWYQQVLGQGPQFIFQYYEKEERGRGNFPDRFSARQFPNYSSELNVNALLLGDSALYLCASSLDVGTGVAEAFFGQGTRLTVV.

The chain employs TRBV7-2 and TRBJ2-1; 9 bases line up with TRBD1. The CDR3 has 15 amino acids. From germline, CDR1 is SGHTA and CDR2 FQGNSA. V lost 1 base and J lost 5; bases outside the gene matches: 3. The CDR3, as DNA: TGTGCCAGCAGCTTAGGGACAGGGGCAAACAATGAGCAGTTCTTC. Translating it yields CASSLGTGANNEQFF.

This chain uses TRBV2 with TRBJ2-1; 9 bases fit TRBD1. With 6 bases clipped from V and 12 bases from J, the junction kept 3 bases outside the gene matches. This CDR3 is 11 amino acids long. Germline V gives CDR1 SNHLY, CDR2 FYNNEI. This chain's CDR3 is CASRDRGGQFF. Written as DNA, the CDR3 is TGTGCCAGCAGGGACAGGGGAGGGCAGTTCTTC.

The gene calls are TRBV11-1 and TRBJ2-7; 9 positions agree with TRBD1. The CDR3 totals 13 residues. Unmatched junction bases numbered 4, after V lost 6 bases and J lost 4 bases. Germline assignment: CDR1 SGHAT and CDR2 FQDESV (reference sequence). In DNA, the CDR3 is TGTGCCAGCAGGGGGACAGGGTCGTACGAGCAGTACTTC. As protein: CASRGTGSYEQYF. Filled out from reference TRBV11-1 and TRBJ2-7, the complete variable domain reads EAEVAQSPRYKITEKSQAVAFWCDPISGHATLYWYRQILGQGPELLVQFQDESVVDDSQLPKDRFSAERLKGVDSTLKIQPAELGDSAMYLCASRGTGSYEQYFGPGTRLTVT.

The chain's CDR3 is CASRGPGGSPLHF. CDR3 nucleotide sequence: TGTGCCAGCAGGGGGCCAGGGGGTTCACCCCTCCACTTT. The V and J genes are TRBV28 and TRBJ1-6; 7 bases line up with TRBD1. In germline, CDR1 is MDHEN, CDR2 SYDVKM. The CDR3 spans 13 residues. With 6 bases clipped from V and 9 bases from J, the junction kept 5 bases outside the gene matches.

This chain connects TRBV7-3 to TRBJ2-7; the match to TRBD1 covers 7 bases. The CDR3 sequence is 15 residues long. The V gene end was trimmed by 5 bases and the J gene end by 4 bases; junction bases not matched to a gene: 11. Germline V CDR1 and CDR2: SGHTA, FQGTGA. CDR3 protein: CASSPRTGPLYEQYF. In nucleotides, the CDR3 is TGTGCCAGCAGCCCTCGGACAGGACCGCTGTACGAGCAGTACTTC.

J is TRBJ2-7 and V is TRBV20-1, with 7 bases identical to TRBD1. This CDR3 region has 11 residues. With 5 bases clipped from V and 5 bases from J, the junction kept 3 bases outside the gene matches. Germline values: CDR1 DFQATT, CDR2 SNEGSKA (reference sequence). CDR3 in amino acids: CSAQGVHEQYF. CDR3 bases: TGCAGTGCTCAGGGGGTGCACGAGCAGTACTTC.

This chain links TRBV2 with TRBJ1-2, with D possibly matching TRBD1 (5 bases). Between the trimmed V and J ends, which lost 3 bases and 4 bases, there was a span of 9 bases. CDR3 length: 13 amino acids. Germline values: CDR1 SNHLY, CDR2 FYNNEI. CDR3 bases: TGTGCCAGCAGTGAGGACAATAGCTATGGCTACACCTTC. Its translation: CASSEDNSYGYTF.

This clone appeared a single time. The chain combines TRBV11-2 with TRBJ1-1; D not resolved. This CDR3 region has 13 residues. Trimming stripped 4 bases from V and 0 bases from J, with 6 bases between. Germline V gene sequence: CDR1 SGHAT, CDR2 FQNNGV. The CDR3 region has the DNA TGTGCCAGCAGCTCTATCGTGAACACTGAAGCTTTCTTT. The encoded protein is CASSSIVNTEAFF.

The chain recombines TRBV2 with TRBJ2-3; a weak D match, TRBD1 (6 bases). V was pared by 7 bases and J by 0 bases, with 11 bases between. This CDR3 has 14 amino acids. Germline CDR1 is SNHLY and CDR2 is FYNNEI. The DNA of the CDR3 is TGTGCCAGCAAGCAGGGGATTAGCACAGATACGCAGTATTTT. Encoded protein: CASKQGISTDTQYF. Together with reference TRBV2 and TRBJ2-3, the CDR3 gives the full variable domain: EPEVTQTPSHQVTQMGQEVILRCVPISNHLYFYWYRQILGQKVEFLVSFYNNEISEKSEIFDDQFSVERPDGSNFTLKIRSTKLEDSAMYFCASKQGISTDTQYFGPGTRLTVL.

The chain joins TRBV28 to TRBJ2-3; weak D call: TRBD2 (5 bases). Germline V gene data show CDR1 as MDHEN and CDR2 as SYDVKM. V was cut by 3 bases and J by 2 bases, with 9 bases left in between. CDR3 size: 14 residues. The CDR3 sequence: CASSLRASTDTQYF. DNA of the CDR3: TGTGCCAGCAGTTTGCGGGCTTCCACAGATACGCAGTATTTT.

The CDR3 is CASSLYSPRTGSNQPQHF. In DNA form, the CDR3 reads TGTGCCAGCAGTTTGTACTCTCCCCGGACGGGAAGCAATCAGCCCCAGCATTTT. The chain employs TRBV27 and TRBJ1-5; D ambiguous. The CDR3 length is 18 residues. Trimming pared 3 bases from V and 1 base from J, leaving 19 bases between. CDR1 is MNHEY, CDR2 SMNVEV, per germline (reference sequence).

This rearrangement joins TRBV6-6 to TRBJ2-3; no firm D call. Germline lookup yields CDR1 MNHNY and CDR2 SVGAGI (reference sequence). V shed 2 bases and J shed 0 bases, with 6 bases lying between them. The CDR3 contains 14 residues. CDR3 amino acids: CASSYSRSTDTQYF. The CDR3 DNA sequence: TGTGCCAGCAGTTACAGCCGGAGCACAGATACGCAGTATTTT.

The V gene is TRBV6-5, the J gene TRBJ2-7; D is perhaps TRBD1 (6 bases). The CDR3 extends over 15 amino acids. Germline loops: CDR1 MNHEY, CDR2 SVGAGI. V lost 6 bases to trimming and J lost 2 bases, with 17 bases between them. In DNA, the CDR3 is TGTGCCAGCAGCCTAGACAGGAAGGGCCCCTACGAGCAGTACTTC. This encodes CASSLDRKGPYEQYF.

V gene TRBV4-3 combines with J gene TRBJ2-7, with D unclear. This CDR3 comprises 13 residues. V was cut by 1 base and J by 4 bases, with 8 bases left in between. The germline V gene has CDR1 LGHNA and CDR2 YSLEER. The CDR3 nucleotides are TGCGCCAGCAGCCAAGTGGTCCAGTACGAGCAGTACTTC. It is translated as CASSQVVQYEQYF.

The chain links TRBV7-7 to TRBJ2-5; D is possibly TRBD1 (6 bases). The CDR3 runs 15 residues. V lost 5 bases and J lost 5, with 18 bases in between. Per the germline V gene, CDR1 is SSHAT and CDR2 is FNYEAQ (reference sequence). CDR3 coding DNA: TGTGCCAGCAGCCTACTAACAGGGATGCGGGAGACCCAGTACTTC. This sequence encodes CASSLLTGMRETQYF.

The chain couples TRBV4-3 to TRBJ2-1, with 12 bases fitting TRBD2. After removal of 4 bases from V and 8 bases from J, the junction contained 15 bases not matched to a gene. The CDR3 is 18 residues long. Per the germline V gene, CDR1 is LGHNA and CDR2 is YSLEER. As DNA, the CDR3 is TGCGCCAGCAGCCGGCTACTAGGGGCTAGCGGGGGGGCGGATGAGCAGTTCTTC. Residues: CASSRLLGASGGADEQFF.

V is TRBV6-6 and J is TRBJ1-5, with no clear D. The ends were cut back, 4 bases at V and 3 bases at J, with 16 bases in the middle. The germline V gene encodes CDR1 MNHNY and CDR2 SVGAGI (reference sequence). This CDR3 has 16 amino acids. CDR3 sequence: CASSSIWASINQPQHF. The DNA of the CDR3 is TGTGCCAGCAGTTCTATCTGGGCCTCAATCAATCAGCCCCAGCATTTT.

The chain has TRBV9 and TRBJ1-4; 8 bases agree with TRBD1. Germline trimming cut 4 bases from V and 2 bases from J; bases unmatched to any gene: 13. The CDR3 runs 18 residues. CDR1 is SGDLS, CDR2 YYNGEE, per germline. The CDR3 reads CASSQAGTGGFTNEKLFF. The CDR3 coding sequence is TGTGCCAGCAGCCAAGCGGGAACAGGGGGGTTCACTAATGAAAAACTGTTTTTT. Full variable domain (remainder filled in from reference TRBV9 and TRBJ1-4): DSGVTQTPKHLITATGQRVTLRCSPRSGDLSVYWYQQSLDQGLQFLIQYYNGEERAKGNILERFSAQQFPDLHSELNLSSLELGDSALYFCASSQAGTGGFTNEKLFFGSGTQLSVL.

The V gene is TRBV12-5, the J gene TRBJ1-2; a weak D match, TRBD1 (6 bases). Germline V CDR1 and CDR2: LGHNT, FRNRAP. Trimming took off 2 bases at V and 7 bases at J, with 11 bases between the two ends. This CDR3 is built from 13 residues. The CDR3 region has the DNA TGTGCTAGTGGTTTGTACAGGGTTAGTGGCTACACCTTC. Protein: CASGLYRVSGYTF.

This chain links TRBV7-2 with TRBJ1-2; 9 bases fit TRBD1. Germline-derived CDR1 and CDR2 are SGHTA and FQGNSA. Losses at the gene ends were 1 base for V and 7 bases for J; bases not matched to a gene: 10. This CDR3 is 16 amino acids long. This chain's CDR3 is CASSLGPKPGQGGYTF. The CDR3 DNA reads as TGTGCCAGCAGCTTAGGCCCTAAACCGGGACAGGGTGGCTACACCTTC.

The chain joins TRBV28 to TRBJ2-7, with 8 bases that match TRBD2. From germline, CDR1 is MDHEN and CDR2 SYDVKM. With V trimmed by 6 bases and J by 4 bases, 11 bases remained unmatched. This CDR3 spans 15 amino acids. DNA for the CDR3: TGTGCCAGCAGGCAAGACGGGGGGGGGTTTTACGAGCAGTACTTC. Its protein product is CASRQDGGGFYEQYF.

The chain couples TRBV19 to TRBJ2-2; 9 bases fit TRBD1. Germline V gene lookup returns CDR1 LNHDA and CDR2 SQIVND (reference sequence). Trimming took 1 base from V and 3 from J; bases not matched to a gene: 6. This CDR3 comprises 17 residues. The CDR3 nucleotides read TGTGCCAGTAGTATAGGTTACAGGGGGCGGGACACCGGGGAGCTGTTTTTT. This sequence encodes CASSIGYRGRDTGELFF.

This chain uses TRBV6-1 with TRBJ2-7; 8 nucleotides align to TRBD2. This CDR3 is built from 16 residues. Germline loops: CDR1 MNHNS, CDR2 SASEGT. V lost 2 bases and J lost 3; bases outside the gene matches: 9. The CDR3 reads CASSERERGWRYEQYF. For the CDR3, the DNA is TGTGCCAGCAGTGAAAGAGAGCGGGGGTGGCGCTACGAGCAGTACTTC.

This clone was detected once. The gene calls are TRBV19 and TRBJ2-5; 9 bases map to TRBD2. The CDR3 loop spans 16 amino acids. Germline V gives CDR1 LNHDA, CDR2 SQIVND (reference sequence). V dropped 3 bases and J dropped 6; count of bases not matched to a gene: 11. The CDR3 nucleotides are TGTGCCAGTAGTATCGGCGCGTCTAGCGGGGTACAGACCCAGTACTTC. It translates to CASSIGASSGVQTQYF.

A single count supports this clone. The V call is TRBV2, the J call TRBJ2-2; D is ambiguous. With 7 bases removed from V and 3 bases from J, the gap between germline ends came to 9 bases. Germline loops: CDR1 SNHLY, CDR2 FYNNEI. The CDR3 extends over 13 amino acids. The CDR3 region has the DNA TGTGCCAGCACCCCGAGGCACACCGGGGAGCTGTTTTTT. Protein: CASTPRHTGELFF.